The 25 T cell receptor beta chains listed next were all sequenced from one sample in a study of cytomegalovirus exposure and HLA in healthy donors. The PCR had 60 Vbeta and 13 Jbeta primers. Produced via immunoSEQ multiplex PCR; TCRdb's table is partial and in-frame only. The sample carries some 200,000 clones, 75% to 85% recorded once. The sample was PBMCs. The receptors were gathered from a woman in her forties in good health and CMV-seronegative.

The rearrangement links TRBV11-2 to TRBJ2-3, with TRBD2 matching 10 bases. Germline V gene lookup returns CDR1 SGHAT and CDR2 FQNNGV. Unmatched junction bases numbered 5, after V lost 4 bases and J lost 4 bases. The length of the CDR3 is 15 residues. DNA for the CDR3: TGTGCCAGCAGCTATACTAGCGGGACGTCAGATACGCAGTATTTT. It codes for CASSYTSGTSDTQYF.

The rearrangement joins TRBV9 to TRBJ2-2; 11 bases agree with TRBD2. The junction had 3 bases not matched to a gene; V was cut back by 4 bases and J by 4 bases. The CDR3 length is 15 residues. The germline gives CDR1 SGDLS, CDR2 YYNGEE. The CDR3 DNA sequence: TGTGCCAGCAGCAGAGGACTAGCGGGCACCGGGGAGCTGTTTTTT. It encodes CASSRGLAGTGELFF.

This clone has just a few counts. The J gene is TRBJ2-2, the V gene TRBV6-4, with no clear D. The germline V gene encodes CDR1 MRHNA and CDR2 SNTAGT. This CDR3 comprises 13 residues. Trimming cost V 0 bases and J 6 bases, with 5 bases left between them. CDR3: CASSDSSAGELFF. The CDR3 coding sequence is TGTGCCAGCAGTGACTCGAGCGCCGGGGAGCTGTTTTTT.

In its sample, this clone was seen once. The rearrangement uses TRBV10-2 and TRBJ1-6; D call uncertain. The germline CDR1 and CDR2 sequences are WSHSY and SAAADI. The V end lost 2 bases, the J end lost 0 bases, and 2 bases lay between the germline ends. The CDR3 totals 14 residues. This chain's CDR3 is CASSELSYNSPLHF. The DNA for the CDR3 is TGCGCCAGCAGTGAGCTCTCCTATAATTCACCCCTCCACTTT.

The chain links TRBV10-3 to TRBJ2-3; D possibly corresponds to TRBD1 (6 bases). The CDR3 is 13 amino acids. Trimming shortened V by 4 bases and J by 2 bases, and 7 bases separated the two germline ends. Germline CDR1 reads ENHRY; CDR2 reads SYGVKD. The CDR3 DNA follows: TGTGCCATCAGTGGGGGGCACACAGATACGCAGTATTTT. This encodes CAISGGHTDTQYF.

This clone was detected only a few times. The chain combines TRBV5-1 with TRBJ2-6; D possibly corresponds to TRBD2 (5 bases). CDR3 length: 15 amino acids. The germline gives CDR1 SGHRS, CDR2 YFSETQ. Trimming shortened V by 6 bases and J by 1 base, and 11 bases separated the two germline ends. CDR3 DNA: TGCGCCAGCAAGATCCCGGGATCTGGGGCCAACGTCCTGACTTTC. Translation gives CASKIPGSGANVLTF. The whole variable domain, remainder taken from reference TRBV5-1 and TRBJ2-6, is KAGVTQTPRYLIKTRGQQVTLSCSPISGHRSVSWYQQTPGQGLQFLFEYFSETQRNKGNFPGRFSGRQFSNSRSEMNVSTLELGDSALYLCASKIPGSGANVLTFGAGSRLTVL.

This chain links TRBV7-7 with TRBJ2-2; possibly TRBD2 for D (5 bases). V lost 4 bases and J 4 bases, leaving 7 bases between the germline ends. This CDR3 region has 13 residues. Germline lookup yields CDR1 SSHAT and CDR2 FNYEAQ (reference sequence). The CDR3 loop reads CASSSTSTGELFF. The CDR3 DNA reads TGTGCCAGCAGCTCTACTAGCACCGGGGAGCTGTTTTTT. Together with reference TRBV7-7 and TRBJ2-2, the CDR3 gives the full variable domain: GAGVSQSPRYKVTKRGQDVTLRCDPISSHATLYWYQQALGQGPEFLTYFNYEAQPDKSGLPSDRFSAERPEGSISTLTIQRTEQRDSAMYRCASSSTSTGELFFGEGSRLTVL.

The chain recombines TRBV6-5 with TRBJ2-7, with TRBD2 identical over 7 bases. This CDR3 is built from 15 residues. V lost 5 bases to trimming and J lost 3 bases; unmatched junction nucleotides: 10. The germline gives CDR1 MNHEY, CDR2 SVGAGI. The DNA of the CDR3 is TGTGCCAGCAGTCCCTTTAGGGGAGGGGTCTACGAGCAGTACTTC. Protein sequence: CASSPFRGGVYEQYF.

The CDR3 spells CASSLAIMADAQFF. The CDR3 nucleotides are TGCGCCAGCAGCTTGGCCATAATGGCGGATGCGCAGTTCTTC. V usage is TRBV5-1 and J usage is TRBJ2-1; D gene uncertain. CDR1 and CDR2 from the germline V gene are SGHRS and YFSETQ. Trimming removed 0 bases from V and 12 bases from J, with 16 bases in between. This CDR3 contains 14 residues. The full variable domain, completed using reference TRBV5-1 and TRBJ2-1, is KAGVTQTPRYLIKTRGQQVTLSCSPISGHRSVSWYQQTPGQGLQFLFEYFSETQRNKGNFPGRFSGRQFSNSRSEMNVSTLELGDSALYLCASSLAIMADAQFFGPGTRLTVL.

V is TRBV5-4 and J is TRBJ1-2; unclear D gene. The CDR3 sequence is 14 residues long. With 4 bases removed from V and 0 bases from J, the gap between germline ends came to 10 bases. The V gene's germline CDR1 is SGHNT and CDR2 YYREEE (reference sequence). The CDR3 protein is CASSPQATNYGYTF. The CDR3 DNA sequence: TGTGCCAGCAGCCCGCAAGCCACTAACTATGGCTACACCTTC.

On this clone: At one end the junction does not follow the germline gene, possibly because of a read error. The rearrangement joins TRBV18 to TRBJ2-2, with 10 bases aligning to TRBD1. Germline V gives CDR1 KGHSH, CDR2 LQKENI. The CDR3 extends over 16 amino acids. The CDR3 here is CASSLRQGAKTGELFF. CDR3 DNA: TGTGCCAGCTCCCTCCGACAGGGGGCGAAAACCGGGGAGCTGTTTTTT.

The V and J genes are TRBV5-1 and TRBJ2-5; 8 nucleotides agree with TRBD1. Unmatched junction bases numbered 11, after V lost 2 bases and J lost 5 bases. The CDR3 runs 16 residues. From germline, CDR1 is SGHRS and CDR2 YFSETQ. The CDR3 DNA is TGCGCCAGCAGCTTCCAGACAGGGGTCACGTCGGAGACCCAGTACTTC. Its protein is CASSFQTGVTSETQYF.

In the case of this clone: One end of the junction is discordant with germline, which a read error may explain. The rearrangement links TRBV4-1 to TRBJ2-5, with D perhaps matching TRBD1 (8 bases). This CDR3 is built from 13 residues. Germline V gene lookup returns CDR1 MGHRA and CDR2 YSYEKL. CDR3 nucleotide sequence: TGTGCCAGCAGCGGGACAGGCAAAGAGACCCAGTACTTC. Translating it yields CASSGTGKETQYF.

This chain joins TRBV4-1 and TRBJ2-1; D possibly corresponds to TRBD2 (6 bases). The germline gives CDR1 MGHRA, CDR2 YSYEKL. The CDR3 spans 16 residues. The ends were cut back, 1 base at V and 0 bases at J, with 10 bases in the middle. CDR3 DNA sequence: TGCGCCAGCAGCCAAGTCTACGGGAGCTCCTACAATGAGCAGTTCTTC. It translates to CASSQVYGSSYNEQFF.

This chain links TRBV27 with TRBJ2-1; 9 positions agree with TRBD1. V dropped 8 bases and J dropped 10; count of bases not matched to a gene: 15. The CDR3 runs to 15 residues. The germline CDR1 and CDR2 sequences are MNHEY and SMNVEV (reference sequence). This CDR3 reads CASSPPGQGLWEQFF. The CDR3 DNA reads TGTGCCAGCTCTCCCCCGGGACAGGGCCTCTGGGAGCAGTTCTTC.

The J gene is TRBJ1-4, the V gene TRBV29-1; 7 nucleotides match TRBD1. The CDR3 loop spans 12 amino acids. V was clipped by 7 bases and J by 8 bases; unmatched bases: 7. Germline V gene data show CDR1 as SQVTM and CDR2 as ANQGSEA. The CDR3 nucleotides read TGCAGCGCTCTGACAGGGTCCGAAAAACTGTTTTTT. Translating it yields CSALTGSEKLFF.

In DNA, the CDR3 is TGTGCCAGCAGCTTAACCAGCGGGAGTAACAATGAGCAGTTCTTC. Translation gives CASSLTSGSNNEQFF. The V and J genes are TRBV7-9 and TRBJ2-1, with 8 bases identical to TRBD2. The germline gives CDR1 SEHNR, CDR2 FQNEAQ (reference sequence). V shed 2 bases and J 5 bases; nucleotides not matched to a gene: 5. The CDR3 totals 15 residues. The full variable domain, completed using reference TRBV7-9 and TRBJ2-1, is DTGVSQNPRHKITKRGQNVTFRCDPISEHNRLYWYRQTLGQGPEFLTYFQNEAQLEKSRLLSDRFSAERPKGSFSTLEIQRTEQGDSAMYLCASSLTSGSNNEQFFGPGTRLTVL.

This clone was picked up one time. The chain couples TRBV7-8 to TRBJ2-2; D uncertain. V gave up 3 bases and J gave up 1 base, with 9 bases separating them. Germline CDR1 reads SGHVS; CDR2 reads FQNEAQ. The CDR3 is made up of 15 amino acids. The CDR3: CASSLPDLNTGELFF. Here the CDR3 DNA reads TGTGCCAGCAGCTTGCCCGACTTGAACACCGGGGAGCTGTTTTTT.

The chain couples TRBV6-5 to TRBJ2-7; D may be TRBD1 (7 bases). The CDR3 runs 13 residues. V was trimmed by 2 bases and J by 6 bases, leaving 11 bases between them. Germline CDR1 MNHEY, CDR2 SVGAGI. The CDR3 reads CASSYRQGGEQYF. The CDR3 DNA is TGTGCCAGCAGTTACAGACAGGGAGGCGAGCAGTACTTC.

As to this clone: Other DNA variants within this sample encode the same CDR3. J is TRBJ2-3 and V is TRBV7-9, with 8 bases that match TRBD2. The V gene end was trimmed by 6 bases and the J gene end by 0 bases; junction bases not matched to a gene: 11. Germline CDR1 is SEHNR and CDR2 is FQNEAQ (reference sequence). This CDR3 is built from 17 residues. The CDR3 loop reads CASRDGRGRPSTDTQYF. CDR3 in DNA: TGTGCCAGCAGAGATGGACGCGGGAGGCCAAGCACAGATACGCAGTATTTT.

The chain employs TRBV5-1 and TRBJ2-2; D not certain. This CDR3 spans 13 amino acids. The germline V gene encodes CDR1 SGHRS and CDR2 YFSETQ. V gave up 0 bases and J gave up 6 bases, with 6 bases separating them. CDR3 region: CASSLVFSGELFF. The CDR3 DNA reads TGCGCCAGCAGCTTGGTATTTTCCGGGGAGCTGTTTTTT. Supplemented by reference TRBV5-1 and TRBJ2-2, the full variable domain reads KAGVTQTPRYLIKTRGQQVTLSCSPISGHRSVSWYQQTPGQGLQFLFEYFSETQRNKGNFPGRFSGRQFSNSRSEMNVSTLELGDSALYLCASSLVFSGELFFGEGSRLTVL.

The chain combines TRBV6-4 with TRBJ2-1; 8 nucleotides line up with TRBD2. V lost 0 bases, J lost 3 bases, and 1 base stayed unmatched. This CDR3 is 15 amino acids long. Germline CDR1 MRHNA, CDR2 SNTAGT. CDR3 DNA: TGTGCCAGCAGTGACTCAAGCGGGAGCTACAATGAGCAGTTCTTC. This codes for CASSDSSGSYNEQFF.

CDR3 in amino acids: CASSDRRHNYGYTF. The CDR3 region has the DNA TGTGCCAGCAGTGACCGCAGGCACAACTATGGCTACACCTTC. V gene TRBV27 combines with J gene TRBJ1-2; unclear D gene. This CDR3 is 14 amino acids long. Trimming removed 5 bases at V and 2 bases at J, with 12 bases between. Germline CDR1 reads MNHEY; CDR2 reads SMNVEV (reference sequence).

The V gene is TRBV21-1, the J gene TRBJ1-4; the tabulated D call, TRBD1, remains unverified against the DNA. TRBV21-1 is designated a pseudogene. The CDR3 is 15 residues long. CDR3 protein: CASSNWGTLYEKLFF. The CDR3 coding sequence is TGTGCCAGCAGCAATTGGGGGACACTATACGAAAAACTGTTTTTT.

V and J are TRBV6-1 and TRBJ2-3; D uncertain. Trimming took off 7 bases at V and 2 bases at J, with 10 bases between the two ends. The CDR3 has 13 amino acids. Germline-derived CDR1 and CDR2 are MNHNS and SASEGT. Here the CDR3 reads CASNTVNTDTQYF. The CDR3 DNA follows: TGTGCCAGCAACACAGTTAACACAGATACGCAGTATTTT.